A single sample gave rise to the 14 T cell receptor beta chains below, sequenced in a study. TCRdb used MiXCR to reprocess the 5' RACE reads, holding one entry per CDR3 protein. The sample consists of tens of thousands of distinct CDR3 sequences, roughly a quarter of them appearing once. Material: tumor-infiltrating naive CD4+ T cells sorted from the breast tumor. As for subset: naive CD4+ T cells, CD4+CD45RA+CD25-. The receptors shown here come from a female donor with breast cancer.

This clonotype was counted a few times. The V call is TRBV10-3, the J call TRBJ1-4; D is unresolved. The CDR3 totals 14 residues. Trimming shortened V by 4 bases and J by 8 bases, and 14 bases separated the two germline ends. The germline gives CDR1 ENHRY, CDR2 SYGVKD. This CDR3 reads CAISVSGTTEKLFF. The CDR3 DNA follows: TGTGCCATCAGTGTCTCAGGTACGACGGAAAAACTGTTTTTT.

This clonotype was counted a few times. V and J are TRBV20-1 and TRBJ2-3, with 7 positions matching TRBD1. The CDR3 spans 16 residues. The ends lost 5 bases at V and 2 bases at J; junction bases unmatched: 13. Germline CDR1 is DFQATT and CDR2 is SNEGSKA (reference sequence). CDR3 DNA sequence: TGCAGTGCTCCCCGCCCGACAGGGATTTTCACAGATACGCAGTATTTT. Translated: CSAPRPTGIFTDTQYF.

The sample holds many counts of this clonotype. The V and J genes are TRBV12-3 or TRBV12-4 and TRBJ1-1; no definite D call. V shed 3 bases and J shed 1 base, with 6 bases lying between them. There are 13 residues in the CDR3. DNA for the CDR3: TGTGCCAGCAGTTTGCAACCGAACACTGAAGCTTTCTTT. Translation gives CASSLQPNTEAFF.

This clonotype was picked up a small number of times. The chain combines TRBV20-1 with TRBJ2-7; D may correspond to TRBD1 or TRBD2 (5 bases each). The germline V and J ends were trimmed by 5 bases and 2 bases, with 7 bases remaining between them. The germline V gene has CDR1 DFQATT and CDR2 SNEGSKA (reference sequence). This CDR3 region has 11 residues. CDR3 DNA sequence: TGCAGTGCTGGGGACCCCTACGAGCAGTACTTC. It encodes CSAGDPYEQYF.

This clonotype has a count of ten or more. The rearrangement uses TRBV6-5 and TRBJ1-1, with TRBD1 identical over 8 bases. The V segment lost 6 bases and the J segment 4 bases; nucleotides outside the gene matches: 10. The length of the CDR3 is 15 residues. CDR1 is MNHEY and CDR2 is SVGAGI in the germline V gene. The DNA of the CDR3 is TGTGCCAGCAGCTGGGACAGGAATATGGTCACTGAAGCTTTCTTT. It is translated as CASSWDRNMVTEAFF.

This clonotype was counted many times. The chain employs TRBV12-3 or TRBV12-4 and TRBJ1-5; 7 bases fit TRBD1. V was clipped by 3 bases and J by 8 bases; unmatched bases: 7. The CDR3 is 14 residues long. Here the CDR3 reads CASSFENRGKPQHF. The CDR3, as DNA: TGTGCCAGCAGTTTTGAGAACAGGGGTAAGCCCCAGCATTTT.

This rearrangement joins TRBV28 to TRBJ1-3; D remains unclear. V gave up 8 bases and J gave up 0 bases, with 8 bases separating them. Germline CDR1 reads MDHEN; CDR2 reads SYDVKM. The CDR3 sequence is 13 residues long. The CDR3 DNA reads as TGTGCCAGCGAGGGTGGCTCTGGAAACACCATATATTTT. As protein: CASEGGSGNTIYF.

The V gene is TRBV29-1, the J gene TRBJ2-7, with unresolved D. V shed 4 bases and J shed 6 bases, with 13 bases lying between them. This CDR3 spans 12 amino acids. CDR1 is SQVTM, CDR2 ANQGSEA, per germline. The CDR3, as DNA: TGCAGCGTTGGGCGGTACGGCGGCGAGCAGTACTTC. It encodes CSVGRYGGEQYF.

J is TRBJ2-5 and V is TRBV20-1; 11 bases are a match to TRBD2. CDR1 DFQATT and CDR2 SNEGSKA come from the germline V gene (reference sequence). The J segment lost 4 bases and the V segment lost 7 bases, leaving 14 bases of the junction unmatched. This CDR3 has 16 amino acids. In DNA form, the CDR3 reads TGCAGTGACAGGGGGCGGACTAGCGGGTGGCGAGAGACCCAGTACTTC. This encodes CSDRGRTSGWRETQYF.

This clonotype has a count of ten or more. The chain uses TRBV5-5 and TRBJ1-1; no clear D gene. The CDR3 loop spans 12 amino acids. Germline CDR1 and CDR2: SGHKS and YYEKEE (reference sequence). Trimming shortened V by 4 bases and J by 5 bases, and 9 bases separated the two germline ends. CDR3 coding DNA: TGTGCCAGCAGCCTTCGGTGGACTGAAGCTTTCTTT. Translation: CASSLRWTEAFF. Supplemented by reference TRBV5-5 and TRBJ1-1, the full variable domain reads DAGVTQSPTHLIKTRGQQVTLRCSPISGHKSVSWYQQVLGQGPQFIFQYYEKEERGRGNFPDRFSARQFPNYSSELNVNALLLGDSALYLCASSLRWTEAFFGQGTRLTVV.

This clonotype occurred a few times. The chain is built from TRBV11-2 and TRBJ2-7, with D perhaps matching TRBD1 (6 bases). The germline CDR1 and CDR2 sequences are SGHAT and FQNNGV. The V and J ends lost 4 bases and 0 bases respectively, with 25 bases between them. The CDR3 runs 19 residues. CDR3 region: CASSSKPTRTVRDSYEQYF. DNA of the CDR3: TGTGCCAGCAGCTCCAAACCAACCCGGACAGTTAGGGACTCCTACGAGCAGTACTTC.

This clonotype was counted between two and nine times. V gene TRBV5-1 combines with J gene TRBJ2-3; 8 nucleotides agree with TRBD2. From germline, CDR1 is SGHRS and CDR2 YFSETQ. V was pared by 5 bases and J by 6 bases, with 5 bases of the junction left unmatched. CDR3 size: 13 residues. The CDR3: CASRQRGSDTQYF. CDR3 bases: TGCGCCAGCAGACAGCGGGGGTCCGATACGCAGTATTTT.

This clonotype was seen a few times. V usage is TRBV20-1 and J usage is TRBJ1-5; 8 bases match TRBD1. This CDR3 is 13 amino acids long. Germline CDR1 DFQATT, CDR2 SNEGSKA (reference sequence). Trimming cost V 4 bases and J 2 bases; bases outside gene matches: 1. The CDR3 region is CSAKQGGNQPQHF. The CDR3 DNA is TGCAGTGCTAAACAGGGGGGCAATCAGCCCCAGCATTTT.

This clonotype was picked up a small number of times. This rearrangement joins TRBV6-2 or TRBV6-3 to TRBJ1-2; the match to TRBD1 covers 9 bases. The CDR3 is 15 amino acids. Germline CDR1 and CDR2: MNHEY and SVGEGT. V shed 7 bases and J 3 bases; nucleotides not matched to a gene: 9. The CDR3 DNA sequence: TGTGCCAGCATGACAGGGGGAAATGGCGACTATGGCTACACCTTC. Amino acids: CASMTGGNGDYGYTF.